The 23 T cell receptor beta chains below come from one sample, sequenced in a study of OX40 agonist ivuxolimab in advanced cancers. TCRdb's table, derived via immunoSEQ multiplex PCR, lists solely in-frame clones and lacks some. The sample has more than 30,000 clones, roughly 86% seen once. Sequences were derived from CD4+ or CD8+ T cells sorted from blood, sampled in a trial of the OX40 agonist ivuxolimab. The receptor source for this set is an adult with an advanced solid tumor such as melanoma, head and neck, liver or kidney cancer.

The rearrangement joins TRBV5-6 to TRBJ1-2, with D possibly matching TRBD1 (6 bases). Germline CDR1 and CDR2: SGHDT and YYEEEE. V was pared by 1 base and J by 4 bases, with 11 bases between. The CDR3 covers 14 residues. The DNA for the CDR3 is TGTGCCAGCAGCTTGCCTGGACAGCGCTATGGCTACACCTTC. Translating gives CASSLPGQRYGYTF.

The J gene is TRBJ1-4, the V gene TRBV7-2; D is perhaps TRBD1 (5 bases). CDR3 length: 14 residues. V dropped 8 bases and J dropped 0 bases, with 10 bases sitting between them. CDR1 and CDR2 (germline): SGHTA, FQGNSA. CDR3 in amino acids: CASRRGATNEKLFF. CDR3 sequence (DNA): TGTGCCAGCCGCCGGGGGGCAACTAATGAAAAACTGTTTTTT.

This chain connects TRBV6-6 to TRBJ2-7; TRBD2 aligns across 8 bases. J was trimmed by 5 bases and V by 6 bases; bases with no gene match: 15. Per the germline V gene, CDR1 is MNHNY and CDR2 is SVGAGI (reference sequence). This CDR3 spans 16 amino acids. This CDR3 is CASSPGLAGIVDEQYF. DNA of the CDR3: TGTGCCAGCAGCCCCGGATTAGCGGGGATTGTGGACGAGCAGTACTTC.

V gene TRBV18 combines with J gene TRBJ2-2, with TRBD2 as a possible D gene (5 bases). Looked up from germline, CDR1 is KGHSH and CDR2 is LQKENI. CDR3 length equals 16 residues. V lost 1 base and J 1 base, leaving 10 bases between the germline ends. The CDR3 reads CASSPLNGENTGELFF. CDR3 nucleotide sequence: TGTGCCAGCTCACCACTCAACGGGGAGAACACCGGGGAGCTGTTTTTT.

The DNA for the CDR3 is TGTGCCAGCAGCTTCACAGGGGGCTCCTACGAGCAGTACTTC. This gives the protein CASSFTGGSYEQYF. The rearrangement uses TRBV7-9 and TRBJ2-7, with TRBD1 matching over 8 bases. V gave up 3 bases and J gave up 0 bases; unmatched junction bases: 1. The germline V gene has CDR1 SEHNR and CDR2 FQNEAQ (reference sequence). The CDR3 sequence is 14 residues long.

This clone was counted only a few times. CDR3 in amino acids: CASSPEQDEQYF. DNA of the CDR3: TGTGCCAGCTCACCTGAACAGGACGAGCAGTACTTC. The V gene is TRBV18, the J gene TRBJ2-7; a possible D gene is TRBD1 (5 bases). The germline V and J ends were trimmed by 3 bases and 5 bases, with 8 bases remaining between them. The CDR3 extends over 12 amino acids. The germline V gene has CDR1 KGHSH and CDR2 LQKENI.

Written as DNA, the CDR3 is TGTGCCAGCAGCTCCATGAGGGATTTAGGTGAAGCTTTCTTT. Encoded protein: CASSSMRDLGEAFF. The chain couples TRBV7-2 to TRBJ1-1; unclear D gene. The CDR3 contains 14 residues. V dropped 4 bases and J dropped 7 bases, with 16 bases sitting between them. Germline V gives CDR1 SGHTA, CDR2 FQGNSA.

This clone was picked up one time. The CDR3 protein is CASSQESRGNEGTEAFF. The DNA for the CDR3 is TGTGCCAGCAGCCAAGAATCCAGGGGGAACGAGGGCACTGAAGCTTTCTTT. The chain has TRBV14 and TRBJ1-1; 7 bases align to TRBD1. CDR1 and CDR2 (germline): SGHDN, FVKESK. Trimming took 0 bases from V and 4 from J; bases not matched to a gene: 11. The CDR3 has 17 amino acids. Full variable domain (rest looked up from reference TRBV14 and TRBJ1-1): EAGVTQFPSHSVIEKGQTVTLRCDPISGHDNLYWYRRVMGKEIKFLLHFVKESKQDESGMPNNRFLAERTGGTYSTLKVQPAELEDSGVYFCASSQESRGNEGTEAFFGQGTRLTVV.

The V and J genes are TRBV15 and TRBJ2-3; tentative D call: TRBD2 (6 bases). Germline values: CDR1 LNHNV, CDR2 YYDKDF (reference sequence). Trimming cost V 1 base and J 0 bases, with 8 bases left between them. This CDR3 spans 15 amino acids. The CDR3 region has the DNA TGTGCCACCAGCAGAGCGGGGGAGAGCACAGATACGCAGTATTTT. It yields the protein CATSRAGESTDTQYF.

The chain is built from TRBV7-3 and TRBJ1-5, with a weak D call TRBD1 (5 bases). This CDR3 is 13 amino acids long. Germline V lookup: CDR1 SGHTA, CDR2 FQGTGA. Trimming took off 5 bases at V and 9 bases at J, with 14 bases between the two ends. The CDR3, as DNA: TGTGCCAGCAGCGAAACGGGGCAGCGGCCCCAGCATTTT. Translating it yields CASSETGQRPQHF.

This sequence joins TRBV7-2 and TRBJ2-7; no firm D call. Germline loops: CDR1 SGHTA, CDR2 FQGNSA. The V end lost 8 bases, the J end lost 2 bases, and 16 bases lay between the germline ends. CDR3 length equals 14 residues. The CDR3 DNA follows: TGTGCCAGCTCCGGAGACCTCGCTACCTACGAGCAGTACTTC. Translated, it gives CASSGDLATYEQYF.

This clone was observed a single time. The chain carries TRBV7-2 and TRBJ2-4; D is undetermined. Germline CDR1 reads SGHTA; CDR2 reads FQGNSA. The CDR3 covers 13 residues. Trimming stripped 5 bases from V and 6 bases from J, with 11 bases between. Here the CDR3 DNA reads TGTGCCAGCAGCGCCCTCGGGCTAAACATTCAGTACTTC. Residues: CASSALGLNIQYF.

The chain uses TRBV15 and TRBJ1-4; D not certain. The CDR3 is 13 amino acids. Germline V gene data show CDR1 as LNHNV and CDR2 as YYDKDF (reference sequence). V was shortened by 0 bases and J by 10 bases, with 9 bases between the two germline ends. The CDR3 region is CATSRELVGKLFF. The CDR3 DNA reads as TGTGCCACCAGCAGAGAATTGGTAGGAAAACTGTTTTTT.

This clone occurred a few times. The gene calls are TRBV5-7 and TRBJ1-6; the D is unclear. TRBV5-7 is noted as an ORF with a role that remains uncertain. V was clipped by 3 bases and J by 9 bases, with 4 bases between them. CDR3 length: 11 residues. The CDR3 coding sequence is TGTGCCAGCAGCTGCCTTTCACCCCTCCACTTT. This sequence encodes CASSCLSPLHF.

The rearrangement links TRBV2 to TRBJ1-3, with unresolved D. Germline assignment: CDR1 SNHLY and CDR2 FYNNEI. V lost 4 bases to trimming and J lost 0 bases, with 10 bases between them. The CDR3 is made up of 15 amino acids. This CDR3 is CASSGEDPSGNTIYF. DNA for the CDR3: TGTGCCAGCAGTGGAGAGGATCCCTCTGGAAACACCATATATTTT. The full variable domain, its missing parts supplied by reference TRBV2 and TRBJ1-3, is EPEVTQTPSHQVTQMGQEVILRCVPISNHLYFYWYRQILGQKVEFLVSFYNNEISEKSEIFDDQFSVERPDGSNFTLKIRSTKLEDSAMYFCASSGEDPSGNTIYFGEGSWLTVV.

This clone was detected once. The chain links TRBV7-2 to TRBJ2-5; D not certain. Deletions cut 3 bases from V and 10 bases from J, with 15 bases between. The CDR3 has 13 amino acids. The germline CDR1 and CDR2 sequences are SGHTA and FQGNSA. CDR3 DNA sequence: TGTGCCAGCAGCTTTAGGAGTAGTGAAATCCAGTACTTC. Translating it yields CASSFRSSEIQYF. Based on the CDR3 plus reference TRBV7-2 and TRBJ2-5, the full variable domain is GAGVSQSPSNKVTEKGKDVELRCDPISGHTALYWYRQSLGQGLEFLIYFQGNSAPDKSGLPSDRFSAERTGGSVSTLTIQRTQQEDSAVYLCASSFRSSEIQYFGPGTRLLVL.

The CDR3 sequence: CASRREGIPSGYTF. The CDR3 DNA reads TGTGCCAGCAGGAGGGAAGGGATCCCCTCTGGCTACACCTTC. The genes are TRBV6-1 and TRBJ1-2; D gene unclear. CDR1 MNHNS and CDR2 SASEGT come from the germline V gene. The V end was cut by 6 bases, the J end by 7 bases, with 18 bases between. The length of the CDR3 is 14 residues.

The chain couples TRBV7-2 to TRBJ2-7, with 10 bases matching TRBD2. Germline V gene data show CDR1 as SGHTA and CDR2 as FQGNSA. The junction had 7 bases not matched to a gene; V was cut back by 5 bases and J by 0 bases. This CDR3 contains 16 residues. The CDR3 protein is CASSPPSGGLSYEQYF. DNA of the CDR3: TGTGCCAGCAGCCCCCCTAGCGGGGGCCTCTCCTACGAGCAGTACTTC.

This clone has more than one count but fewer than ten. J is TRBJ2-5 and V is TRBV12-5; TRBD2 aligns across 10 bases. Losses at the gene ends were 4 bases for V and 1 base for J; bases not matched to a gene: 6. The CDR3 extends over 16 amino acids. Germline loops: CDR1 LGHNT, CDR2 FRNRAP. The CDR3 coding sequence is TGTGCTAGTGGTTCTCCAGCTAGCGGGGGCCAAGAGACCCAGTACTTC. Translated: CASGSPASGGQETQYF. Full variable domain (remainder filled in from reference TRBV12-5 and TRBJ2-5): DARVTQTPRHKVTEMGQEVTMRCQPILGHNTVFWYRQTMMQGLELLAYFRNRAPLDDSGMPKDRFSAEMPDATLATLKIQPSEPRDSAVYFCASGSPASGGQETQYFGPGTRLLVL.

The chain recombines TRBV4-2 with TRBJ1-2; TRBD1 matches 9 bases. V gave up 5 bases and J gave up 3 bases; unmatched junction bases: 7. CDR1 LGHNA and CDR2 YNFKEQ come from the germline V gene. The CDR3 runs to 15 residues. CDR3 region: CASSIRTGDYYGYTF. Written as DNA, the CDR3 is TGTGCCAGCAGCATCCGGACAGGGGATTACTATGGCTACACCTTC.

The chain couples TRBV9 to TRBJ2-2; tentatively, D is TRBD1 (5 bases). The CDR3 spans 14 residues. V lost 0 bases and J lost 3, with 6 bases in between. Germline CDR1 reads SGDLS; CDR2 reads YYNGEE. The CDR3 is CASSVGQYTGELFF. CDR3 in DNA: TGTGCCAGCAGCGTAGGACAGTACACCGGGGAGCTGTTTTTT.

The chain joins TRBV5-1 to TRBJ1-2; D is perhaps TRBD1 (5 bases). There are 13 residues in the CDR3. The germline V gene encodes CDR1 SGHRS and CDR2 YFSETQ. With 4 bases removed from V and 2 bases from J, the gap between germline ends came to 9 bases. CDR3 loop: CASSPGENYGYTF. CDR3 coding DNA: TGCGCCAGCAGCCCGGGGGAGAACTATGGCTACACCTTC.

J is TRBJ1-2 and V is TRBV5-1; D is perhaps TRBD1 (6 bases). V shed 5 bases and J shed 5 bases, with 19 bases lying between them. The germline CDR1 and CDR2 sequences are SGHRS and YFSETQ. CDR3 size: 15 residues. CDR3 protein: CASSTSGQISYGYTF. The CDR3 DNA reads TGCGCCAGCAGTACTAGCGGACAGATTAGTTATGGCTACACCTTC.